The clone carrying this TCR beta chain was counted at least ten times. These data belong to a study of metastatic and nonmetastatic thyroid tumors. Study summary: The comparison covered peripheral blood and tumor or nodule tissue in malignant and benign thyroid patients.

The CDR3 runs 15 residues. V lost 2 bases and J lost 0, with 8 bases in between. Germline CDR1 and CDR2: MRHNA and SNTAGT. The entire patient cohort was treatment-naive prior to thyroid surgery. TCRdb re-called the PCR reads through MiXCR. The sample has approximately 79,000 clones, 8% to 9.5% seen once. The rearrangement links TRBV6-4 to TRBJ2-1; D gene unclear. The origin of this receptor is a female donor with papillary thyroid cancer or a benign thyroid nodule (not recorded which). Some clones in this sample may be carry-over from other donors' samples. Material: blood. CDR3 sequence: CASSDEASSYNEQFF. CDR3 sequence (DNA): TGTGCCAGCAGTGACGAAGCGAGCTCCTACAATGAGCAGTTCTTC.